Below, 25 T cell receptor beta chains from the same sample are listed, as sequenced in a study of T cell changes during pregnancy in multiple sclerosis. Some clones are missing from TCRdb's copy, which holds only in-frame ones; the method was immunoSEQ multiplex PCR. This sample has fewer than 40,000 clones; around nine tenths occur once, and the top ten carry over 8.5%. Here the sequenced sample was CD8+ T cells from peripheral blood mononuclear cells, taken before pregnancy. Receptor source: a female donor with multiple sclerosis, enrolled in a pregnancy study.

The chain uses TRBV2 and TRBJ2-5; 11 bases are a match to TRBD2. The CDR3 extends over 17 amino acids. The V and J ends lost 0 bases and 2 bases, in that order; junction bases with no gene match: 5. Germline-derived CDR1 and CDR2 are SNHLY and FYNNEI. The CDR3 DNA is TGTGCCAGCAGTGAAGCACTGACTAGCGGGGAGCAAGAGACCCAGTACTTC. This sequence encodes CASSEALTSGEQETQYF.

The chain carries TRBV19 and TRBJ2-7, with TRBD1 matching over 10 bases. Per the germline V gene, CDR1 is LNHDA and CDR2 is SQIVND (reference sequence). There are 15 residues in the CDR3. V gave up 5 bases and J gave up 4 bases; unmatched junction bases: 8. For the CDR3, the DNA is TGTGCCAGTAGTTCTCCAGACAGGGGGCCTTACGAGCAGTACTTC. Amino acids: CASSSPDRGPYEQYF.

The genes are TRBV11-3 and TRBJ1-3; perhaps TRBD1 as D (5 bases). V lost 1 base and J lost 0, with 7 bases in between. CDR1 is SGHNT, CDR2 YENEEA, per germline. This CDR3 has 15 residues. The CDR3 DNA reads TGTGCCAGCAGCTTAGCGGACATCTCTGGAAACACCATATATTTT. This sequence encodes CASSLADISGNTIYF.

The chain links TRBV7-3 to TRBJ2-6; 7 nucleotides line up with TRBD2. The trim removed 5 bases at V and 13 bases at J, leaving 17 bases unmatched. The CDR3 covers 16 residues. Germline V lookup: CDR1 SGHTA, CDR2 FQGTGA. In DNA form, the CDR3 reads TGTGCCAGCAGCCCCACACCGGGGGGTTCCCTATCTGTCCTGACTTTC. It is translated as CASSPTPGGSLSVLTF.

The rearrangement joins TRBV6-1 to TRBJ2-7; 10 bases map to TRBD1. The CDR3 consists of 15 residues. The germline V gene has CDR1 MNHNS and CDR2 SASEGT. V shed 6 bases and J 3 bases; nucleotides not matched to a gene: 8. The CDR3 loop reads CASRPAGQGHYEQYF. CDR3 nucleotide sequence: TGTGCCAGCAGACCAGCGGGACAGGGGCACTACGAGCAGTACTTC.

V usage is TRBV7-6 and J usage is TRBJ1-1; D is possibly TRBD1 (5 bases). Trimming stripped 6 bases from V and 4 bases from J, with 15 bases between. Germline V gene sequence: CDR1 SGHVS, CDR2 FNYEAQ. This CDR3 spans 14 amino acids. The DNA of the CDR3 is TGTGCCAGCAGTCGTCTGGGGCGCGGCACTGAAGCTTTCTTT. Translated, it gives CASSRLGRGTEAFF. Together with reference TRBV7-6 and TRBJ1-1, the CDR3 gives the full variable domain: GAGVSQSPRYKVTKRGQDVALRCDPISGHVSLYWYRQALGQGPEFLTYFNYEAQQDKSGLPNDRFSAERPEGSISTLTIQRTEQRDSAMYRCASSRLGRGTEAFFGQGTRLTVV.

The chain combines TRBV5-1 with TRBJ2-2, with 12 bases aligning to TRBD2. The CDR3 has 16 residues. With 3 bases clipped from V and 5 bases from J, the junction kept 5 bases outside the gene matches. CDR1 and CDR2 (germline): SGHRS, YFSETQ. In DNA, the CDR3 is TGCGCCAGCAGCTCTGGACTAGCGGGAATAACCGGGGAGCTGTTTTTT. Protein product: CASSSGLAGITGELFF.

The V call is TRBV27, the J call TRBJ1-1; D is ambiguous. CDR3 length equals 14 residues. The germline V and J ends were trimmed by 6 bases and 1 base, with 12 bases remaining between them. The germline V gene has CDR1 MNHEY and CDR2 SMNVEV (reference sequence). CDR3 protein: CASRAWAQNTEAFF. CDR3 coding DNA: TGTGCCAGCAGAGCCTGGGCACAGAACACTGAAGCTTTCTTT.

V gene TRBV30 combines with J gene TRBJ1-2, with unresolved D. Trimming left V 5 bases short and J 4 bases short, with 8 bases between. CDR3 length equals 11 residues. CDR1 and CDR2 from the germline V gene are GTSNPN and SVGIG (reference sequence). CDR3 coding DNA: TGTGCCTGGGAGGGTTTCTATGGCTACACCTTC. Translation gives CAWEGFYGYTF.

V is TRBV6-5 and J is TRBJ1-5; TRBD1 might be the D (6 bases). The CDR3 extends over 12 amino acids. Trimming took 8 bases from V and 2 from J, leaving 7 bases between them. In germline, CDR1 is MNHEY, CDR2 SVGAGI. Here the CDR3 DNA reads TGTGCCAGCTCAGGGGGCAATCAGCCCCAGCATTTT. Protein: CASSGGNQPQHF.

The CDR3: CASSFDGSAYNEQFF. CDR3 nucleotides: TGTGCCAGCAGTTTTGACGGGAGCGCGTACAATGAGCAGTTCTTC. V and J are TRBV27 and TRBJ2-1; weak D call: TRBD2 (6 bases). The CDR3 spans 15 residues. Per germline, CDR1 MNHEY and CDR2 SMNVEV (reference sequence). Deletions cut 3 bases from V and 4 bases from J, with 13 bases between.

J is TRBJ2-3 and V is TRBV12-2; the table's D call, TRBD2, was not checked against the DNA. TRBV12-2 is tagged as a pseudogene. CDR3 length equals 17 residues. CDR3 nucleotides: TGTGCAAGTCGCTTACTATTAGAGGAGGGTAGCACAGATACGCAGTATTTT. Translated, it gives CASRLLLEEGSTDTQYF.

This sequence joins TRBV12-5 and TRBJ1-2; D perhaps matches TRBD1 (5 bases). Germline V gives CDR1 LGHNT, CDR2 FRNRAP. The CDR3 has 11 residues. The V end was cut by 4 bases, the J end by 8 bases, with 8 bases between. In DNA, the CDR3 is TGTGCTAGTGGTTCCAGGGTGGGCTACACCTTC. Translating it yields CASGSRVGYTF. Supplemented by reference TRBV12-5 and TRBJ1-2, the full variable domain reads DARVTQTPRHKVTEMGQEVTMRCQPILGHNTVFWYRQTMMQGLELLAYFRNRAPLDDSGMPKDRFSAEMPDATLATLKIQPSEPRDSAVYFCASGSRVGYTFGSGTRLTVV.

The rearrangement links TRBV7-9 to TRBJ1-2; 12 nucleotides line up with TRBD1. The CDR3 consists of 18 residues. CDR1 and CDR2 (germline): SEHNR, FQNEAQ (reference sequence). The J segment lost 3 bases and the V segment lost 5 bases, leaving 13 bases of the junction unmatched. The DNA for the CDR3 is TGTGCCAGCAGCGCGACCGGGACAGGGGGCGCGGCGTACTATGGCTACACCTTC. Protein sequence: CASSATGTGGAAYYGYTF. Variable domain in full (rest from reference TRBV7-9 and TRBJ1-2): DTGVSQNPRHKITKRGQNVTFRCDPISEHNRLYWYRQTLGQGPEFLTYFQNEAQLEKSRLLSDRFSAERPKGSFSTLEIQRTEQGDSAMYLCASSATGTGGAAYYGYTFGSGTRLTVV.

In this sample, this clone turned up once. The V gene is TRBV19, the J gene TRBJ2-7, with D possibly being TRBD1 (6 bases). This CDR3 has 15 amino acids. Germline values: CDR1 LNHDA, CDR2 SQIVND (reference sequence). V was shortened by 0 bases and J by 1 base, with 10 bases between the two germline ends. CDR3 nucleotides: TGTGCCAGTAGTATAGAGCCGACAGGTTCCTACGAGCAGTACTTC. Translating gives CASSIEPTGSYEQYF.

V and J are TRBV14 and TRBJ2-5; 7 nucleotides agree with TRBD1. This CDR3 has 15 residues. The junction had 3 bases not matched to a gene; V was cut back by 0 bases and J by 2 bases. Germline assignment: CDR1 SGHDN and CDR2 FVKESK. In nucleotides, the CDR3 is TGTGCCAGCAGCCAAGAAGAGACAGGGCAAGAGACCCAGTACTTC. It is translated as CASSQEETGQETQYF.

This chain links TRBV5-8 with TRBJ1-5; 8 bases align to TRBD1. In germline, CDR1 is SGHTS, CDR2 YDEGEE. V shed 2 bases, J shed 5 bases, and the junction held 3 bases outside the gene matches. The CDR3 loop spans 14 amino acids. CDR3 sequence reads: CASSLGQGDQPQHF. The CDR3 region has the DNA TGTGCCAGCAGCTTAGGACAGGGTGATCAGCCCCAGCATTTT.

The rearrangement links TRBV27 to TRBJ1-2, with TRBD1 matching 7 bases. This CDR3 is 12 amino acids long. CDR1 is MNHEY, CDR2 SMNVEV, per germline (reference sequence). With 10 bases clipped from V and 3 bases from J, the junction kept 5 bases outside the gene matches. CDR3 loop: CATRGGYYGYTF. Written as DNA, the CDR3 is TGTGCCACCAGGGGGGGGTACTATGGCTACACCTTC.

The J gene is TRBJ2-5, the V gene TRBV13; D is unclear. CDR3 size: 13 residues. Per the germline V gene, CDR1 is PRHDT and CDR2 is FYEKMQ (reference sequence). V was pared by 2 bases and J by 7 bases, with 11 bases between. The CDR3 coding sequence is TGTGCCAGCAGCTTACCCATCGGTGGGACCCAGTACTTC. Translated: CASSLPIGGTQYF.

J is TRBJ2-1 and V is TRBV18; 8 bases are shared with TRBD2. The CDR3 loop spans 16 amino acids. The V gene's germline CDR1 is KGHSH and CDR2 LQKENI. V lost 3 bases to trimming and J lost 8 bases; unmatched junction nucleotides: 12. The CDR3 loop is CASSPAPGTREHEQFF. Here the CDR3 DNA reads TGTGCCAGCTCACCGGCCCCCGGGACTAGGGAGCATGAGCAGTTCTTC.

V gene TRBV27 combines with J gene TRBJ1-5; 7 nucleotides line up with TRBD1. This CDR3 is 14 amino acids long. V trimming: 5 bases; J trimming: 5 bases; junction bases outside the gene matches: 6. CDR1 is MNHEY and CDR2 is SMNVEV in the germline V gene (reference sequence). CDR3: CASSVGQAHQPQHF. CDR3 DNA: TGTGCCAGCAGTGTAGGACAGGCGCATCAGCCCCAGCATTTT.

The chain joins TRBV6-6 to TRBJ1-1, with 7 bases lining up with TRBD1. From germline, CDR1 is MNHNY and CDR2 SVGAGI (reference sequence). The junction had 3 bases not matched to a gene; V was cut back by 6 bases and J by 8 bases. The CDR3 covers 11 residues. CDR3 amino acids: CASSRDREAFF. CDR3 in DNA: TGTGCCAGCAGCAGGGACAGAGAAGCTTTCTTT.

V gene TRBV7-9 combines with J gene TRBJ1-3, with D possibly matching TRBD1 (6 bases). From germline, CDR1 is SEHNR and CDR2 FQNEAQ (reference sequence). V lost 2 bases to trimming and J lost 3 bases, with 23 bases between them. There are 19 residues in the CDR3. CDR3 amino acids: CASSLRVADRPLDGNTIYF. The DNA of the CDR3 is TGTGCCAGCAGCTTAAGGGTGGCGGACAGACCTCTGGATGGAAACACCATATATTTT.

V usage is TRBV19 and J usage is TRBJ2-1; 9 bases fit TRBD2. The V segment lost 8 bases and the J segment 5 bases; nucleotides outside the gene matches: 7. The germline V gene has CDR1 LNHDA and CDR2 SQIVND (reference sequence). The CDR3 has 14 amino acids. The CDR3 nucleotides are TGTGCCAGTGAAATAGCGGGAGTCGACAATGAGCAGTTCTTC. Protein sequence: CASEIAGVDNEQFF.

The chain joins TRBV15 to TRBJ1-3; no clear D. V lost 8 bases and J 0 bases, leaving 11 bases between the germline ends. CDR1 is LNHNV and CDR2 is YYDKDF in the germline V gene (reference sequence). The CDR3 totals 14 residues. The CDR3 region is CATAGGLSGNTIYF. For the CDR3, the DNA is TGTGCCACCGCGGGAGGTCTCTCTGGAAACACCATATATTTT.